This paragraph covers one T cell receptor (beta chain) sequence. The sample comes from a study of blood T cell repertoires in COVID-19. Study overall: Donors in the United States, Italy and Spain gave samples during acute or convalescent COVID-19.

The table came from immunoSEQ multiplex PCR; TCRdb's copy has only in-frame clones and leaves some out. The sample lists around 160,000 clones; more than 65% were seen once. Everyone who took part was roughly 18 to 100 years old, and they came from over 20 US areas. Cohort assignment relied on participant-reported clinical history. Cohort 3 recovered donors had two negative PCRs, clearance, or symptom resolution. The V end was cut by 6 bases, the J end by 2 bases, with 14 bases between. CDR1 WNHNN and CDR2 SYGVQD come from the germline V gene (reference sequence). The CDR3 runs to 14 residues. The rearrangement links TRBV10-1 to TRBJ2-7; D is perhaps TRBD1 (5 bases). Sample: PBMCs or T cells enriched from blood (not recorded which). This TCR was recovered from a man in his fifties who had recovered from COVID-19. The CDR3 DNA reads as TGCGCCAGCAGCCCGACAGCAAAACCCTACGAGCAGTACTTC. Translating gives CASSPTAKPYEQYF.